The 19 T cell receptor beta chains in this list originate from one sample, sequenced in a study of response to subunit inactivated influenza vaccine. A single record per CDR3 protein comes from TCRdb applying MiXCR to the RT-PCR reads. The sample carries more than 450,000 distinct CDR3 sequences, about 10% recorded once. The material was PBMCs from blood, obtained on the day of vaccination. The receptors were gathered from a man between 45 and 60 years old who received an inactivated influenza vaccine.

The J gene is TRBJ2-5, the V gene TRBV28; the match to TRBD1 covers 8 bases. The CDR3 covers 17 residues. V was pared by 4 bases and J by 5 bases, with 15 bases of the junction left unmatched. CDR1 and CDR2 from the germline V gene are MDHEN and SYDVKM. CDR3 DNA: TGTGCCAGCAGTTCCCTTGACTTGACAGGGGCGGTGGAGACCCAGTACTTC. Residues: CASSSLDLTGAVETQYF.

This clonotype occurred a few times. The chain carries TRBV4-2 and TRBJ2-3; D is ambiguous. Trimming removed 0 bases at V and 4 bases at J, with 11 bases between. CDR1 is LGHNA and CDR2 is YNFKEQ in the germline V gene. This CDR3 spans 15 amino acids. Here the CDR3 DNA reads TGTGCCAGCAGCCAAGATTCTGGCCCATCAGATACGCAGTATTTT. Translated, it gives CASSQDSGPSDTQYF.

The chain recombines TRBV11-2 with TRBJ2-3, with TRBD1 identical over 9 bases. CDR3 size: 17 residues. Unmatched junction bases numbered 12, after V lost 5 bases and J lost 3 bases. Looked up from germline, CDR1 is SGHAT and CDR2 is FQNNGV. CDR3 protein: CASSPKGGDRATDTQYF. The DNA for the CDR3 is TGTGCCAGCAGCCCGAAGGGCGGGGACAGGGCAACAGATACGCAGTATTTT.

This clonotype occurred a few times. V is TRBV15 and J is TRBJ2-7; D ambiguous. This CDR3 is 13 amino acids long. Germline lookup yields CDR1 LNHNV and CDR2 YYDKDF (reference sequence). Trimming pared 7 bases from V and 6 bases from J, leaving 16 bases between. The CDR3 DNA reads TGTGCCACCACCTGGTTGGGTTCGGGCGAGCAGTACTTC. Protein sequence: CATTWLGSGEQYF.

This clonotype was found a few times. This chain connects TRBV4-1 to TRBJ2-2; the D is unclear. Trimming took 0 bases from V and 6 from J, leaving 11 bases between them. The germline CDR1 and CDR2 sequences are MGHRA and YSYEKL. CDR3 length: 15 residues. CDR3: CASSQDTLRPGELFF. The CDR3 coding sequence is TGCGCCAGCAGCCAAGATACACTACGGCCCGGGGAGCTGTTTTTT.

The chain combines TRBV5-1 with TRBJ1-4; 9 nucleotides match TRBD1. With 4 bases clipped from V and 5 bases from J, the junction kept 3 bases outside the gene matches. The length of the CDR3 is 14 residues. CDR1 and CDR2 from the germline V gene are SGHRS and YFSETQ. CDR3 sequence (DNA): TGCGCCAGCAGCACAGGGACAGGGAATGAAAAACTGTTTTTT. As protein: CASSTGTGNEKLFF.

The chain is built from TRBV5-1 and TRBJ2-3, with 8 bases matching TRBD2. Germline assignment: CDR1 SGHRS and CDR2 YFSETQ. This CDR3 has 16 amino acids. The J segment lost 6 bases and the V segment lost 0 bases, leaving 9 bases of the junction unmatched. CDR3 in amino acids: CASSLAPGGPGDTQYF. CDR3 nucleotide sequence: TGCGCCAGCAGCTTGGCCCCGGGGGGGCCCGGGGATACGCAGTATTTT. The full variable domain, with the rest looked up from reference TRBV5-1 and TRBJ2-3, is KAGVTQTPRYLIKTRGQQVTLSCSPISGHRSVSWYQQTPGQGLQFLFEYFSETQRNKGNFPGRFSGRQFSNSRSEMNVSTLELGDSALYLCASSLAPGGPGDTQYFGPGTRLTVL.

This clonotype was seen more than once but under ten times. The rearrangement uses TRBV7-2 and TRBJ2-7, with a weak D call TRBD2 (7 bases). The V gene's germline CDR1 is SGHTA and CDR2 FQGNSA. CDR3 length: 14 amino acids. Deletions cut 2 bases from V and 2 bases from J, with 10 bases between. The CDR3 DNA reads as TGTGCCAGCAGCTTATGGCGGGGGCCCTACGAGCAGTACTTC. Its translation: CASSLWRGPYEQYF.

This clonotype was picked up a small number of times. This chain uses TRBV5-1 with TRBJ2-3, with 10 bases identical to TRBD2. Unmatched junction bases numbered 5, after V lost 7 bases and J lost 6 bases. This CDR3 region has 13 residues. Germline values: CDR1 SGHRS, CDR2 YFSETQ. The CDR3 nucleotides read TGCGCCAGCGCGGGACTAGCGTTGGATACGCAGTATTTT. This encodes CASAGLALDTQYF. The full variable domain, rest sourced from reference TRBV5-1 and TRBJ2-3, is KAGVTQTPRYLIKTRGQQVTLSCSPISGHRSVSWYQQTPGQGLQFLFEYFSETQRNKGNFPGRFSGRQFSNSRSEMNVSTLELGDSALYLCASAGLALDTQYFGPGTRLTVL.

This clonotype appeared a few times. DNA of the CDR3: TGCAGTGCTAGAGTAGGGACAGTGAACAATGAGCAGTTCTTC. It codes for CSARVGTVNNEQFF. The rearrangement joins TRBV20-1 to TRBJ2-1; 7 bases are a match to TRBD1. CDR1 is DFQATT and CDR2 is SNEGSKA in the germline V gene (reference sequence). Losses at the gene ends were 1 base for V and 5 bases for J; bases not matched to a gene: 5. CDR3 length equals 14 residues.

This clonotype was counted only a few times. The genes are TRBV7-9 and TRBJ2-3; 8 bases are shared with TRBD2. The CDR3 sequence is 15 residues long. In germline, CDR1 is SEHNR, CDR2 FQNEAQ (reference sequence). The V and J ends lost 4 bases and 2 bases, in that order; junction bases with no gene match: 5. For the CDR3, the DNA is TGTGCCAGCAGCTCTATAGCGGGAAACACAGATACGCAGTATTTT. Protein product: CASSSIAGNTDTQYF.

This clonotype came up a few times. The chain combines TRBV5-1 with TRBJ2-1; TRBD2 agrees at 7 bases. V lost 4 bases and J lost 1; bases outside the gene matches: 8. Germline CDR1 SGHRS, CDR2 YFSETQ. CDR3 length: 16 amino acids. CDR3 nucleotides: TGCGCCAGCAGCCCGTCGTGGGGACTATCCTACAATGAGCAGTTCTTC. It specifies CASSPSWGLSYNEQFF.

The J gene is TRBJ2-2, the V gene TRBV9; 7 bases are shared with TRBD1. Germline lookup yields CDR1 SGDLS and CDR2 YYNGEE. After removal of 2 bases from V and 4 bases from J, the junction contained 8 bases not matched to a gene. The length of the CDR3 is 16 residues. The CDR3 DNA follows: TGTGCCAGCAGCGTCAGTGACAGGGTTGGCACCGGGGAGCTGTTTTTT. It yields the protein CASSVSDRVGTGELFF.

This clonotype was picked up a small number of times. The CDR3 bases are TGCAGTGCTAGAGCCCCGAATTCACCCCTCCACTTT. This codes for CSARAPNSPLHF. The chain uses TRBV20-1 and TRBJ1-6; no definite D call. V dropped 1 base and J dropped 7 bases, with 5 bases sitting between them. Germline-derived CDR1 and CDR2 are DFQATT and SNEGSKA (reference sequence). The CDR3 covers 12 residues.

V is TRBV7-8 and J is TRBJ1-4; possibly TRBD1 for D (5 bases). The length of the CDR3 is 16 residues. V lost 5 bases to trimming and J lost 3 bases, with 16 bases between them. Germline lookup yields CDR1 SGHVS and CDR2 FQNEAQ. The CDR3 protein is CASSISPRGANEKLFF. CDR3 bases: TGTGCCAGCAGCATTTCCCCCCGGGGGGCTAATGAAAAACTGTTTTTT.

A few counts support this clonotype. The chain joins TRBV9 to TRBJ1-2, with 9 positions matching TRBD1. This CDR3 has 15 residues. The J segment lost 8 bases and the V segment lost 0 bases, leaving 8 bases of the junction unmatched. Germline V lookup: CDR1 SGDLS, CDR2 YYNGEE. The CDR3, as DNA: TGTGCCAGCAGCGTAGGATTAGGACAGGGGAGCGGCTACACCTTC. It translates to CASSVGLGQGSGYTF.

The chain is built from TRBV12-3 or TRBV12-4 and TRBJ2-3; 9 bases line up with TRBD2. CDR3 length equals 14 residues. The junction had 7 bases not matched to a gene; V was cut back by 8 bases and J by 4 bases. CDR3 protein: CASRLAGKADTQYF. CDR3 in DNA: TGTGCCAGCCGTCTAGCGGGAAAGGCAGATACGCAGTATTTT.

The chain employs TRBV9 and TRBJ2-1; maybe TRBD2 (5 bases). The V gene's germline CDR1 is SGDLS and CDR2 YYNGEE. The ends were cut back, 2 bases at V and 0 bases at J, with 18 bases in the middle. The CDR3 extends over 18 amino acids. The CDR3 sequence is CASSVEPWGDSSYNEQFF. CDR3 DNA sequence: TGTGCCAGCAGCGTTGAGCCATGGGGAGATAGCTCCTACAATGAGCAGTTCTTC.

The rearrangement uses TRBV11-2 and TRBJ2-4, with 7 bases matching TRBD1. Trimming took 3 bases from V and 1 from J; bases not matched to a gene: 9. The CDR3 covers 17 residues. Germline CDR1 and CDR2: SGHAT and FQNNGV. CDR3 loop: CASSFSGRGPAKNIQYF. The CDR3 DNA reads TGTGCCAGCAGCTTTTCTGGAAGGGGGCCCGCCAAAAACATTCAGTACTTC.